These T cell receptor beta chains were read from a single sample in a study of vaccination effects on CD4 cells after COVID-19. Method: immunoSEQ multiplex PCR; TCRdb's copy keeps in-frame clones and lacks some. The sample lists around 66,000 clones; roughly 74% were seen once. Their cognate antigens are unknown. The material sequenced was CD4+ T cells from PBMCs cultured without peptide, taken after COVID-19 vaccination. These receptors all stem from a human donor who received a COVID-19 vaccine. Both conserved end residues are part of each CDR3. D genes are given only for firm matches. Rows give clone size only sometimes, using once, few, many, or a class for an expanded clone.

>TRBD2|NA|TRBV5-1|TRBJ2-5
TGCGCCAGCAGCTTGCTAGCGGACTCGGGGACGACCCAGTACTTC
CASSLLADSGTTQYF
>TRBD1|NA|TRBV24-1|TRBJ2-2
TGTGCCACCGAGAGGACAGGGGGTTTCACCGGGGAGCTGTTTTTT
CATERTGGFTGELFF
>TRBD1|NA|TRBV27|TRBJ1-1
TGTGCCAGCAGTCGATACGGACAGGAGAACACTGAAGCTTTCTTT
CASSRYGQENTEAFF
>TRBD1|NA|TRBV25-1|TRBJ1-2
TGTGCCAGCAGCTCCTACCCGGGACAGGAAAACTATGGCTACACCTTC
CASSSYPGQENYGYTF
>NA|NA|TRBV7-2|TRBJ2-1
TGTGCCAGCAGCTTAGCGGGGGTGATCTCCTACAATGAGCAGTTCTTC
CASSLAGVISYNEQFF
>NA|NA|TRBV24-1|TRBJ2-1
TGTGCCACCAGTGATTTAAGGGGGTCGACCTACAATGAGCAGTTCTTC
CATSDLRGSTYNEQFF
>NA|NA|TRBV5-1|TRBJ2-1
TGCGCCAGCAGCTTGGGCGGGGTTCAGTTCTTC
CASSLGGVQFF
>NA|NA|TRBV20-1|TRBJ2-3
TGCAGTCGCGAGAAGGGTAATACGCAGTATTTT
CSREKGNTQYF
>TRBD1|few|TRBV28|TRBJ1-4
TGTGCCAGCAGTTTACTACAGGGGCCACTGTTTTTT
CASSLLQGPLFF
>NA|NA|TRBV2|TRBJ1-1
TGTGCCAGCACAATGAACACTGAAGCTTTCTTT
CASTMNTEAFF
>NA|NA|TRBV30|TRBJ2-2
TGTGCCTGGAGACAAGGGTGGGCCACCGGGGAGCTGTTTTTT
CAWRQGWATGELFF
>TRBD1|NA|TRBV6-5|TRBJ1-2
TGTGCCAGCAGTTTGACAGGGGGCGCAGGCTACACCTTC
CASSLTGGAGYTF
>TRBD2|few|TRBV7-2|TRBJ2-4
TGTGCCAGCAGCTCCCGGACTAGCGGGGGGGTAGTCAAAAACATTCAGTACTTC
CASSSRTSGGVVKNIQYF
>NA|NA|TRBV7-9|TRBJ1-2
TGTGCCAGCAGCTGGAGACAGGTCACGGATGGCTACACCTTC
CASSWRQVTDGYTF
>NA|few|TRBV5-1|TRBJ1-5
TGCGCCAGCAGCTTGGAAGGGACATCCCAGGGAGAGCCCCAGCATTTT
CASSLEGTSQGEPQHF
>NA|NA|TRBV5-1|TRBJ2-5
TGCGCCAGCAGCTTGGGCGGGACGGAGGAGACCCAGTACTTC
CASSLGGTEETQYF
>NA|NA|TRBV2|TRBJ2-3
TGTGCCAGCAGGGAGGGGTCAGATACGCAGTATTTT
CASREGSDTQYF
>TRBD1|NA|TRBV12-3/TRBV12-4|TRBJ1-1
TGTGCCAGCAGTAGACAGGGGTTCACTGAAGCTTTCTTT
CASSRQGFTEAFF
>NA|NA|TRBV5-5|TRBJ1-4
TGTGCCAGCAGCTTGGGGGACCTAGTTCGGGAAAAACTGTTTTTT
CASSLGDLVREKLFF
>NA|few|TRBV25-1|TRBJ1-2
TGTGCCAGCAGTGAGGGTGATCGAGGGTCTGGCTACACCTTC
CASSEGDRGSGYTF
>NA|NA|TRBV5-1|TRBJ2-5
TGCGCCAGCAGCTTGGCCCTAGCGATTGCGGAGACCCAGTACTTC
CASSLALAIAETQYF
>NA|NA|TRBV3-1/TRBV3-2|TRBJ2-3
TGTGCCAGCAGCCACGGGGGAAGCACAGATACGCAGTATTTT
CASSHGGSTDTQYF
>NA|few|TRBV5-1|TRBJ1-6
TGCGCCAGCAGCTTAGGTCAGGACTATTCACCCCTCCACTTT
CASSLGQDYSPLHF
>NA|NA|TRBV2|TRBJ2-2
TGTGCCAGCAAATTGATCAGGGGAGGAACCGGGGAGCTGTTTTTT
CASKLIRGGTGELFF
>NA|NA|TRBV18|TRBJ1-6
TGTGCCAGCTCACCTGATATACAGGGCGTTAATTCACCCCTCCACTTT
CASSPDIQGVNSPLHF
>NA|NA|TRBV5-4|TRBJ2-3
TGTGCCAGCAGCTTGGTTGGTTGGGGAGCGGCAGATACGCAGTATTTT
CASSLVGWGAADTQYF
>NA|NA|TRBV7-9|TRBJ2-5
TGTGCCAGCAGCTTGGCACCCATAGGGACCCAGTACTTC
CASSLAPIGTQYF
>NA|NA|TRBV6-6|TRBJ1-2
TGTGCCAGCAGTCCGTCCGGGGGTGGCTACACCTTC
CASSPSGGGYTF
>TRBD1|NA|TRBV18|TRBJ1-2
TGTGCCAGCTCTCTACAGGGGGAAGTTCGGACTCACTATGGCTACACCTTC
CASSLQGEVRTHYGYTF
>NA|NA|TRBV19|TRBJ2-3
TGTGCCAGTAGTATTAGATGGGATACGCAGTATTTT
CASSIRWDTQYF
>NA|few|TRBV19|TRBJ2-2
TGTGCCAGTAGTATGGGGGGGCCTAACGGGGAGCTGTTTTTT
CASSMGGPNGELFF
>TRBD1|NA|TRBV6-5|TRBJ1-4
TGTGCCAGCATCCGGGACAGGGTGTCTGAAAAACTGTTTTTT
CASIRDRVSEKLFF
>NA|few|TRBV5-1|TRBJ2-2
TGCGCCAGCAGCTTCGACAGCTCTAACACCGGGGAGCTGTTTTTT
CASSFDSSNTGELFF
>NA|NA|TRBV5-1|TRBJ2-3
TGCGCCAGCAGCCCGGCGTTCACAGATACGCAGTATTTT
CASSPAFTDTQYF
>NA|few|TRBV7-9|TRBJ2-2
TGTGCCAGCAGCTTGGGCAGATTAAACACCGGGGAGCTGTTTTTT
CASSLGRLNTGELFF
>NA|NA|TRBV5-1|TRBJ1-1
TGCGCCAGCAGCCTCGGGTCGGGGAACACTGAAGCTTTCTTT
CASSLGSGNTEAFF
>TRBD1|NA|TRBV5-1|TRBJ2-3
TGCGCCAGCAGCTGGGGGACAGGGAGCACAGATACGCAGTATTTT
CASSWGTGSTDTQYF
>NA|few|TRBV24-1|TRBJ2-3
TGTGCCACCAGAGATTGGGGGGACACAGATACGCAGTATTTT
CATRDWGDTDTQYF
>TRBD2|NA|TRBV29-1|TRBJ2-3
TGCAGCGTTGAATGGGGGGGGTACACAGATACGCAGTATTTT
CSVEWGGYTDTQYF
>NA|NA|TRBV19|TRBJ1-1
TGTGCCAGTAGTTTATTTTGGGACACTGAAGCTTTCTTT
CASSLFWDTEAFF
>TRBD1|NA|TRBV6-5|TRBJ2-2
TGTGCCAGCAGCGGGCGGACAGGGAGAACCGGGGAGCTGTTTTTT
CASSGRTGRTGELFF
>TRBD1|NA|TRBV6-6|TRBJ2-2
TGTGCCAGCAGTCACCTCCGGGACAGGCCCGACTGGGCCGGGGAGCTGTTTTTT
CASSHLRDRPDWAGELFF
>TRBD2|NA|TRBV15|TRBJ2-3
TGTGCCACCAGCAGGCCTAGCGGCAGCACAGATACGCAGTATTTT
CATSRPSGSTDTQYF
>NA|NA|TRBV24-1|TRBJ2-3
TGTGCCACCAGTGATTCTGGGGGGCCCTGGGGTACGCAGTATTTT
CATSDSGGPWGTQYF
>NA|once|TRBV7-8|TRBJ2-3
TGTGCCAGCAGCTCTCAGGGGAAGTGGGCAGATACGCAGTATTTT
CASSSQGKWADTQYF
>TRBD1|NA|TRBV29-1|TRBJ2-5
TGCAGCGTTGACGGGACAGAGGGAGAGACCCAGTACTTC
CSVDGTEGETQYF
>NA|NA|TRBV18|TRBJ1-6
TGTGCCAGCTCACGGCCCCAAGACAGCTTCTATAATTCACCCCTCCACTTT
CASSRPQDSFYNSPLHF